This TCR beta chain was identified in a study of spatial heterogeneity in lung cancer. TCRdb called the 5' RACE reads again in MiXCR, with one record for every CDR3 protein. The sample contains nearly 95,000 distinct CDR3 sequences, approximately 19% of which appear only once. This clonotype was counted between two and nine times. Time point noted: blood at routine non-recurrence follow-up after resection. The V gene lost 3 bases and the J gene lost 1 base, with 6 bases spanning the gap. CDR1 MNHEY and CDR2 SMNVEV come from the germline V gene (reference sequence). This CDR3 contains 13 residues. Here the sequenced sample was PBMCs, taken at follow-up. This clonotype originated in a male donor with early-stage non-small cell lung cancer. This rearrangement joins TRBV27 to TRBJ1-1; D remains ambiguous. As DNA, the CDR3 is TGTGCCAGCAGTTTCCGGACGAACACTGAAGCTTTCTTT. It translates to CASSFRTNTEAFF.